A selection of T cell receptor beta chains follows, all from one sample in a study of post-analysis software for immune sequencing data. TCRdb re-analysed the PCR reads in MiXCR, keeping a single row per CDR3 protein. The table lists about 200,000 distinct CDR3 sequences, around 29% of them singletons. The sequencing sample was made of blood. These receptors were collected from a girl aged 2 to 17 with multiple sclerosis. CDR3s include the opening cysteine and the closing phenylalanine or tryptophan. A D gene is named only where the DNA matches it firmly. The size entry is marked missing in some rows and otherwise reads once, few, many or a size class.

d_call: .
v_call: TRBV20-1
clone_size: many
j_call: TRBJ2-4
cdr3_nt: TGCAGTGCTAGAGAGGGCGGAAACATTCAGTACTTC
cdr3_aa: CSAREGGNIQYF

d_call: .
v_call: TRBV7-2
clone_size: few
j_call: TRBJ1-1
cdr3_nt: TGTGCCAGCAGACTTTCGGGGAACACTGAAGCTTTCTTT
cdr3_aa: CASRLSGNTEAFF

d_call: .
v_call: TRBV5-1
clone_size: .
j_call: TRBJ1-5
cdr3_nt: TGCGCCAGCAGCTTGGTTGATGGAGGAGGGAAAGGAAATCAGCCCCAGCATTTT
cdr3_aa: CASSLVDGGGKGNQPQHF

d_call: TRBD2
v_call: TRBV5-1
clone_size: .
j_call: TRBJ2-3
cdr3_nt: TGCGCCAGCAGCCCTGGGACTAGCGGGATAGTCCCAGATACGCAGTATTTT
cdr3_aa: CASSPGTSGIVPDTQYF

d_call: TRBD1
v_call: TRBV29-1
clone_size: many
j_call: TRBJ2-7
cdr3_nt: TGCAGCGCCAGGCGACAGGGGAGGACCGAGCAGTACTTC
cdr3_aa: CSARRQGRTEQYF

d_call: TRBD2
v_call: TRBV29-1
clone_size: many
j_call: TRBJ2-1
cdr3_nt: TGCAGCGTCGCCGGGACTAGCGGGAGTTATGAGCAGTTCTTC
cdr3_aa: CSVAGTSGSYEQFF

d_call: .
v_call: TRBV20-1
clone_size: once
j_call: TRBJ1-5
cdr3_nt: TGCAGTGCCATACACCGGGACCTGGGGCAGCCCCAGCATTTT
cdr3_aa: CSAIHRDLGQPQHF

d_call: TRBD1
v_call: TRBV12-3/TRBV12-4
clone_size: few
j_call: TRBJ1-4
cdr3_nt: TGTGCCAGCAGTCCGCGGACAGGGGAGGGTGAAAAACTGTTTTTT
cdr3_aa: CASSPRTGEGEKLFF

d_call: TRBD2
v_call: TRBV6-5
clone_size: few
j_call: TRBJ2-2
cdr3_nt: TGTGCCAGCAGTTACGGTTGGCTAGCGGGACCCGGGGAGCTGTTTTTT
cdr3_aa: CASSYGWLAGPGELFF

d_call: TRBD1
v_call: TRBV5-1
clone_size: .
j_call: TRBJ2-7
cdr3_nt: TGCGCCAGCAGCGACGGACAGGGAGCCTACGAGCAGTACTTC
cdr3_aa: CASSDGQGAYEQYF

d_call: .
v_call: TRBV7-3
clone_size: .
j_call: TRBJ1-5
cdr3_nt: TGTGCCAGCAGCGCAACACAGGGCCAGCCCCAGCATTTT
cdr3_aa: CASSATQGQPQHF

d_call: .
v_call: TRBV5-1
clone_size: .
j_call: TRBJ1-1
cdr3_nt: TGCGCCAGCAGCTTGGCCGCAGGGTTCGCTGAAGCTTTCTTT
cdr3_aa: CASSLAAGFAEAFF

d_call: .
v_call: TRBV29-1
clone_size: .
j_call: TRBJ2-1
cdr3_nt: TGCAGCGTTGGGGTACAATCCTACAATGAGCAGTTCTTC
cdr3_aa: CSVGVQSYNEQFF

d_call: TRBD2
v_call: TRBV7-9
clone_size: few
j_call: TRBJ2-1
cdr3_nt: TGTGCCAGCAGCTTAGGGACTAGCCGCAGCTCCTACAATGAGCAGTTCTTC
cdr3_aa: CASSLGTSRSSYNEQFF

d_call: .
v_call: TRBV7-9
clone_size: few
j_call: TRBJ2-3
cdr3_nt: TGTGCCAGCAGCCCACCCGTAGCTCCTAGCACAGATACGCAGTATTTT
cdr3_aa: CASSPPVAPSTDTQYF

d_call: .
v_call: TRBV5-1
clone_size: few
j_call: TRBJ1-1
cdr3_nt: TGCGCCAGCACCTCCGGGGGTGACACTGGAGCTTTCTTT
cdr3_aa: CASTSGGDTGAFF

d_call: TRBD1
v_call: TRBV7-9
clone_size: .
j_call: TRBJ2-2
cdr3_nt: TGTGCCAGCAGCTTAGGCGGAATTCAGGGGGAGCGCCGCACCGGGGAGCTGTTTTTT
cdr3_aa: CASSLGGIQGERRTGELFF

d_call: .
v_call: TRBV30
clone_size: few
j_call: TRBJ1-2
cdr3_nt: TGTGCCTGGAGTAGACAGGCCAATTATGGCTACACCTTC
cdr3_aa: CAWSRQANYGYTF

d_call: .
v_call: TRBV29-1
clone_size: once
j_call: TRBJ1-2
cdr3_nt: TGCAGCGTTGAAGCCCGATCGGGGGTTGGGGCCTACTATGGCTACACCTTC
cdr3_aa: CSVEARSGVGAYYGYTF

d_call: TRBD1
v_call: TRBV19
clone_size: once
j_call: TRBJ1-5
cdr3_nt: TGTGCCAGTATTCCCAACGAGGGGGCTAGCAATCAGCCCCAGCATTTT
cdr3_aa: CASIPNEGASNQPQHF

d_call: .
v_call: TRBV5-1
clone_size: many
j_call: TRBJ1-6
cdr3_nt: TGCGCCAGCCGGAGGATAGGGAGCTCCTATAATTCACCCCTCCACTTT
cdr3_aa: CASRRIGSSYNSPLHF

d_call: TRBD1
v_call: TRBV11-2
clone_size: once
j_call: TRBJ2-1
cdr3_nt: TGTGCCAGCAGCTTTTCGCCGGGACAGCCTGACAATGAGCAGTTCTTC
cdr3_aa: CASSFSPGQPDNEQFF

d_call: TRBD1
v_call: TRBV3-1
clone_size: .
j_call: TRBJ1-2
cdr3_nt: TGTGCCAGCAGCCAAAGGGGACAGGAATATGGCTACACCTTC
cdr3_aa: CASSQRGQEYGYTF

d_call: .
v_call: TRBV20-1
clone_size: few
j_call: TRBJ2-7
cdr3_nt: TGCAGTGCTAGAAGGGGGATTTACTACGAGCAGTACTTC
cdr3_aa: CSARRGIYYEQYF

d_call: .
v_call: TRBV12-3/TRBV12-4
clone_size: .
j_call: TRBJ2-7
cdr3_nt: TGTGCCAGCAGTTCGACGACAGAATCTTACGAGCAGTACTTC
cdr3_aa: CASSSTTESYEQYF

d_call: .
v_call: TRBV28
clone_size: .
j_call: TRBJ1-4
cdr3_nt: TGTGCCAGCAGTTTAGCAGGGGAAGGTGAAAAACTGTTTTTT
cdr3_aa: CASSLAGEGEKLFF

d_call: .
v_call: TRBV5-4
clone_size: many
j_call: TRBJ2-1
cdr3_nt: TGTGCCAGCACCCTCCAGGCCACTAGCTCCTACAATGAGCAGTTCTTC
cdr3_aa: CASTLQATSSYNEQFF

d_call: TRBD1
v_call: TRBV27
clone_size: many
j_call: TRBJ1-2
cdr3_nt: TGTGCCAGCAGTCGTAAGGACAGGGGGGCTAACTATGGCTACACCTTC
cdr3_aa: CASSRKDRGANYGYTF

d_call: .
v_call: TRBV15
clone_size: .
j_call: TRBJ1-1
cdr3_nt: TGTGCCACCAGCAGAGAGGGACGGGGATTAAGGACTGAAGCTTTCTTT
cdr3_aa: CATSREGRGLRTEAFF

d_call: TRBD2
v_call: TRBV20-1
clone_size: .
j_call: TRBJ2-5
cdr3_nt: TGCAGTGCTAAGCAAGCGGCTAGCGGGATTGGTGAGCAGTACTTC
cdr3_aa: CSAKQAASGIGEQYF

d_call: TRBD2
v_call: TRBV12-5
clone_size: many
j_call: TRBJ2-1
cdr3_nt: TGTGCTAGTGGACCTGCCCTAGCGGGGGATGGTGAGCAGTTCTTC
cdr3_aa: CASGPALAGDGEQFF

d_call: .
v_call: TRBV20-1
clone_size: .
j_call: TRBJ2-7
cdr3_nt: TGCAGTGCGCCTTTCGGGGGCGGGGCATACTACGAGCAGTACTTC
cdr3_aa: CSAPFGGGAYYEQYF

d_call: .
v_call: TRBV7-2
clone_size: .
j_call: TRBJ1-5
cdr3_nt: TGTGCCAGCAGCTTAGATGTCGATCAGCCCCAGCATTTT
cdr3_aa: CASSLDVDQPQHF

d_call: .
v_call: TRBV10-2
clone_size: many
j_call: TRBJ2-7
cdr3_nt: TGCGCCAGCAGTCCCCCGACCCCCTACGAGCAGTACTTC
cdr3_aa: CASSPPTPYEQYF

d_call: TRBD1
v_call: TRBV5-1
clone_size: few
j_call: TRBJ2-7
cdr3_nt: TGCGCCAGCAGCCCTCGGGACAGGGTCCACGAGCAGTACTTC
cdr3_aa: CASSPRDRVHEQYF

d_call: .
v_call: TRBV7-9
clone_size: .
j_call: TRBJ2-4
cdr3_nt: TGTGCCAGCAGCTTGAAAGGACGGGTACAGTACTTC
cdr3_aa: CASSLKGRVQYF

d_call: TRBD2
v_call: TRBV20-1
clone_size: many
j_call: TRBJ2-1
cdr3_nt: TGCAGTGCTGGCGGGGGGGCCAGGCACAATGAGCAGTTCTTC
cdr3_aa: CSAGGGARHNEQFF

d_call: .
v_call: TRBV20-1
clone_size: few
j_call: TRBJ1-2
cdr3_nt: TGCAGTGCGGGGGGACGGTCCTATGGCTACACCTTC
cdr3_aa: CSAGGRSYGYTF

d_call: .
v_call: TRBV15
clone_size: many
j_call: TRBJ2-4
cdr3_nt: TGTGCCACCAGCAGAGATCCCGACACCCAAAACATTCAGTACTTC
cdr3_aa: CATSRDPDTQNIQYF

d_call: .
v_call: TRBV20-1
clone_size: few
j_call: TRBJ2-7
cdr3_nt: TGCAGTGGTGACAAGGGTGGCGGGCAGTACTTC
cdr3_aa: CSGDKGGGQYF

d_call: TRBD2
v_call: TRBV20-1
clone_size: few
j_call: TRBJ2-3
cdr3_nt: TGCAGTGCGTCCGGGACTAGGGACACAGATACGCAGTATTTT
cdr3_aa: CSASGTRDTDTQYF

d_call: TRBD1
v_call: TRBV6-2/TRBV6-3
clone_size: .
j_call: TRBJ1-2
cdr3_nt: TGTGCCAGCAGTTGGACAGGGGGCCCGACACCTATTCCGAACTATGGCTACACCTTC
cdr3_aa: CASSWTGGPTPIPNYGYTF

d_call: TRBD2
v_call: TRBV4-1
clone_size: many
j_call: TRBJ2-7
cdr3_nt: TGCGCCAGCGCCCCCCTAGCGGGAGCCTCCTACGAGCAGTACTTC
cdr3_aa: CASAPLAGASYEQYF

d_call: .
v_call: TRBV4-1
clone_size: few
j_call: TRBJ1-1
cdr3_nt: TGCGCCAGCAGCCAAGAGGGGCAGAGGAACACTGAAGCTTTCTTT
cdr3_aa: CASSQEGQRNTEAFF

d_call: TRBD2
v_call: TRBV3-1
clone_size: few
j_call: TRBJ2-5
cdr3_nt: TGTGCCAGCATCAGGAGCGGGGGTGGAGAGACCCAGTACTTC
cdr3_aa: CASIRSGGGETQYF

d_call: .
v_call: TRBV20-1
clone_size: many
j_call: TRBJ2-7
cdr3_nt: TGCAGTGCTAGGAAGGGTTACGAGCAGTACTTC
cdr3_aa: CSARKGYEQYF

d_call: .
v_call: TRBV20-1
clone_size: .
j_call: TRBJ2-2
cdr3_nt: TGCAGTGCTAGAGTGGCGGCTGCGAACACCGGGGAGCTGTTTTTT
cdr3_aa: CSARVAAANTGELFF

d_call: .
v_call: TRBV11-2
clone_size: .
j_call: TRBJ2-1
cdr3_nt: TGTGCCAGCAGCAGGACCGAGACTAAACTTAACAATGAGCAGTTCTTC
cdr3_aa: CASSRTETKLNNEQFF